This T cell receptor beta chain was captured by sequencing in a study of shared clonotypes between healthy human individuals. Only in-frame clones appear in the TCRdb table, and some are missing; sequencing was by immunoSEQ multiplex PCR. The sample contains around 1,000,000 clones, 60% to 85% of which appear only once. In the case of this clone: Its antigen remains unknown.

Study findings and constraints: Compared with clonotypes that all four donors shared, non-shared clonotypes had lower generation probabilities.

The sequenced sample was memory CD4+ T cells from PBMCs. The subset here: CD45RA-negative fraction. The receptor was isolated from a man between 18 and 35 years old in good health. Some clones in this sample may be carry-over from other donors' samples.

This CDR3 is CASSVEGTGEQFF. CDR3 in DNA: TGTGCCAGCAGCGTAGAGGGTACGGGGGAGCAGTTCTTC. The V call is TRBV9, the J call TRBJ2-1; TRBD2 might be the D (5 bases). Looked up from germline, CDR1 is SGDLS and CDR2 is YYNGEE. CDR3 length equals 13 residues. The V end lost 0 bases, the J end lost 10 bases, and 11 bases lay between the germline ends.